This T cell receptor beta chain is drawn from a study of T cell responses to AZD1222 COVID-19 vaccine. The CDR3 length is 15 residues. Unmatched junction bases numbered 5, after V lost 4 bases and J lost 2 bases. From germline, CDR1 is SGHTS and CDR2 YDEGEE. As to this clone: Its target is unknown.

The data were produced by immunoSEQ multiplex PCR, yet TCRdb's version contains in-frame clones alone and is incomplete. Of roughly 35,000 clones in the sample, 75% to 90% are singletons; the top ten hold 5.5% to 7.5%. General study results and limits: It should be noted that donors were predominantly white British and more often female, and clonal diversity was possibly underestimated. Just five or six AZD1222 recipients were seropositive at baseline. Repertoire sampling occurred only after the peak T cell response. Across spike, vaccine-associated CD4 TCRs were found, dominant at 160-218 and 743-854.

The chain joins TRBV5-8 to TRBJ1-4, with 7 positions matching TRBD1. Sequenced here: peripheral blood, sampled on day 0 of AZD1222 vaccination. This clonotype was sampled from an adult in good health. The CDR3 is CASSHRQGTNEKLFF. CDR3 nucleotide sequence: TGTGCCAGCAGCCATCGACAGGGTACTAATGAAAAACTGTTTTTT.